These 20 T cell receptor beta chains share one sample of origin, sequenced in a study of STAT3 mutations in large granular lymphocyte leukemia (dated 2019 in TCRdb). What the research found in general, with its limitations: At least one immunodominant TCRbeta clonotype was identified in every T-LGLL patient, and multiple immunodominant subclonotypes were identified in about half of the T-LGLL patients.

The receptor library was made with the immunoSEQ multiplex PCR assay. TCRdb re-hosts the immuneACCESS table, in-frame sequences only. Its copies lack some clones; in the studies checked, an unresolved V gene accounts for under half of them, and the cause for the rest is not known. The sample includes several thousand clones, with around 70% observed a single time. The ten largest clones capture around a quarter of the sample. No cognate antigen is known for these TCRs. Sequencing was done on a sample of peripheral blood mononuclear cells. The origin of the receptors is a woman aged 40-49 years with T-cell large granular lymphocyte leukemia. Some clones in this sample may be carry-over from other donors' samples. The age is the age at diagnosis.

The rearrangement joins TRBV18 to TRBJ1-1; TRBD1 matches at 7 bases. V trimming: 3 bases; J trimming: 5 bases; junction bases outside the gene matches: 9. The CDR3 is 15 amino acids. Germline V gene lookup returns CDR1 KGHSH and CDR2 LQKENI. The CDR3 sequence is CASSPIQGGGTEAFF. The CDR3 region has the DNA TGTGCCAGCTCACCCATCCAGGGGGGTGGGACTGAAGCTTTCTTT. Full variable domain (remainder filled in from reference TRBV18 and TRBJ1-1): NAGVMQNPRHLVRRRGQEARLRCSPMKGHSHVYWYRQLPEEGLKFMVYLQKENIIDESGMPKERFSAEFPKEGPSILRIQQVVRGDSAAYFCASSPIQGGGTEAFFGQGTRLTVV.

This chain uses TRBV5-1 with TRBJ1-2; 7 bases are shared with TRBD1. Germline CDR1 SGHRS, CDR2 YFSETQ. The CDR3 has 14 amino acids. Germline trimming cut 2 bases from V and 13 bases from J; bases unmatched to any gene: 14. As DNA, the CDR3 is TGCGCCAGCAGCTTAGGGGGCGCGGCTATGGATTCCACCTTC. Its translation is CASSLGGAAMDSTF.

This clone was recorded a few times. The chain uses TRBV5-1 and TRBJ1-1, with D possibly matching TRBD1 (6 bases). V gave up 4 bases and J gave up 4 bases, with 20 bases separating them. The CDR3 length is 16 residues. Germline V CDR1 and CDR2: SGHRS, YFSETQ. The CDR3 nucleotides read TGCGCCAGCAGCCGCCTTCCCACAGGGCTCCCCACTGAAGCTTTCTTT. As protein: CASSRLPTGLPTEAFF.

This chain joins TRBV10-2 and TRBJ1-5, with a possible D match to TRBD1 (5 bases). The CDR3 runs 14 residues. The germline gives CDR1 WSHSY, CDR2 SAAADI. V shed 0 bases and J shed 6 bases, with 9 bases lying between them. The CDR3 loop reads CASSESEGTQPQHF. The CDR3 bases are TGCGCCAGCAGTGAGTCAGAAGGGACTCAGCCCCAGCATTTT.

The CDR3 protein is CASSSQGGGGGYTF. The CDR3 DNA reads TGTGCCAGCAGTTCCCAAGGGGGAGGGGGTGGCTACACCTTC. V and J are TRBV6-5 and TRBJ1-2; possible D gene TRBD1, 6 bases. V was clipped by 4 bases and J by 7 bases, with 16 bases between them. CDR1 MNHEY and CDR2 SVGAGI come from the germline V gene. The CDR3 spans 14 residues.

The chain joins TRBV30 to TRBJ1-5, with D maybe TRBD1 (5 bases). This CDR3 contains 13 residues. Trimming cost V 1 base and J 5 bases, with 9 bases left between them. Germline V gives CDR1 GTSNPN, CDR2 SVGIG (reference sequence). The CDR3 sequence: CAWSAGGDQPQHF. CDR3 DNA sequence: TGTGCCTGGAGTGCGGGAGGGGATCAGCCCCAGCATTTT.

The chain couples TRBV7-9 to TRBJ1-5, with D hard to call. V was cut by 1 base and J by 3 bases, with 1 base left in between. Germline V gene sequence: CDR1 SEHNR, CDR2 FQNEAQ (reference sequence). The length of the CDR3 is 12 residues. In DNA, the CDR3 is TGTGCCAGCAGCTTAGACAATCAGCCCCAGCATTTT. Translated: CASSLDNQPQHF.

This clone was found once. The V gene is TRBV10-2, the J gene TRBJ2-3, with D possibly TRBD1 on 5 matching bases. Trimming cost V 6 bases and J 9 bases, with 10 bases left between them. The length of the CDR3 is 11 residues. Germline V CDR1 and CDR2: WSHSY, SAAADI. This CDR3 reads CASRGTGTQYF. The DNA for the CDR3 is TGCGCCAGCAGGGGCACAGGAACGCAGTATTTT.

The chain is built from TRBV27 and TRBJ2-7; 10 nucleotides match TRBD1. This CDR3 is built from 14 residues. The junction had 8 bases not matched to a gene; V was cut back by 5 bases and J by 7 bases. Germline V gene sequence: CDR1 MNHEY, CDR2 SMNVEV (reference sequence). Here the CDR3 reads CASSGGGQGIEQYF. The CDR3 nucleotides read TGTGCCAGCAGTGGTGGGGGACAGGGGATAGAGCAGTACTTC.

The CDR3 sequence is CASSGGDGSEQYF. The CDR3 DNA is TGTGCCAGCAGCGGGGGCGACGGGTCCGAGCAGTACTTC. The rearrangement uses TRBV6-5 and TRBJ2-7, with D perhaps being TRBD1 or TRBD2 (6 bases each). Per germline, CDR1 MNHEY and CDR2 SVGAGI. The CDR3 extends over 13 amino acids. V lost 6 bases and J lost 6, with 15 bases in between.

The chain has TRBV18 and TRBJ1-1; no firm D call. The CDR3 covers 12 residues. Trimming stripped 4 bases from V and 11 bases from J, with 14 bases between. Germline-derived CDR1 and CDR2 are KGHSH and LQKENI. CDR3 DNA sequence: TGTGCCAGCTCACTCAAGCTGGGAGGGGCTTTCTTT. Its translation: CASSLKLGGAFF.

The chain carries TRBV28 and TRBJ2-7, with TRBD1 matching 9 bases. This CDR3 has 15 amino acids. Germline V gene data show CDR1 as MDHEN and CDR2 as SYDVKM. The ends lost 6 bases at V and 5 bases at J; junction bases unmatched: 11. CDR3 amino acids: CASRVEGQGKHEQYF. The CDR3 DNA follows: TGTGCCAGCAGGGTGGAAGGACAGGGGAAACACGAGCAGTACTTC.

The chain combines TRBV18 with TRBJ1-1, with D uncertain. The CDR3 extends over 13 amino acids. V was cut by 3 bases and J by 0 bases, with 5 bases left in between. The germline V gene has CDR1 KGHSH and CDR2 LQKENI. The CDR3 protein is CASSPNMNTEAFF. The CDR3 DNA reads as TGTGCCAGCTCACCTAACATGAACACTGAAGCTTTCTTT.

The chain has TRBV5-1 and TRBJ2-5; D might be TRBD2 (6 bases). The germline V and J ends were trimmed by 0 bases and 4 bases, with 10 bases remaining between them. CDR3 size: 14 residues. CDR1 is SGHRS, CDR2 YFSETQ, per germline. DNA for the CDR3: TGCGCCAGCAGCTTGGTCGGGGGTATAGAGACCCAGTACTTC. Its translation is CASSLVGGIETQYF.

The chain employs TRBV10-3 and TRBJ1-5; unclear D gene. V lost 0 bases and J lost 6, with 9 bases in between. The CDR3 consists of 14 residues. Germline-derived CDR1 and CDR2 are ENHRY and SYGVKD. DNA for the CDR3: TGTGCCATCAGTGAGTCATCGCGGGGTCAGCCCCAGCATTTT. Translating it yields CAISESSRGQPQHF.

The gene calls are TRBV5-1 and TRBJ2-1; D remains ambiguous. V was cut by 0 bases and J by 5 bases, with 15 bases left in between. CDR1 SGHRS and CDR2 YFSETQ come from the germline V gene. The CDR3 has 16 amino acids. The CDR3 spells CASSLATARENNEQFF. The CDR3 bases are TGCGCCAGCAGCTTGGCGACCGCAAGGGAAAACAATGAGCAGTTCTTC.

The chain couples TRBV13 to TRBJ2-7; 7 bases fit TRBD1. Losses at the gene ends were 4 bases for V and 4 bases for J; bases not matched to a gene: 4. From germline, CDR1 is PRHDT and CDR2 FYEKMQ (reference sequence). The CDR3 covers 13 residues. In nucleotides, the CDR3 is TGTGCCAGCAGCTCGCCAGGGGGTTACGAGCAGTACTTC. The encoded protein is CASSSPGGYEQYF.

The rearrangement uses TRBV7-9 and TRBJ1-2, with D hard to call. Germline assignment: CDR1 SEHNR and CDR2 FQNEAQ (reference sequence). This CDR3 spans 11 amino acids. V was cut by 2 bases and J by 8 bases, with 6 bases left in between. CDR3 DNA sequence: TGTGCCAGCAGCTTATCGAAGGGCTACACCTTC. Translation: CASSLSKGYTF.

The rearrangement uses TRBV7-9 and TRBJ1-2, with a tentative D call TRBD1 (5 bases). V lost 0 bases and J lost 6, with 11 bases in between. In germline, CDR1 is SEHNR, CDR2 FQNEAQ (reference sequence). The CDR3 is 14 residues long. The CDR3 loop reads CASSLALGVDGYTF. The CDR3 coding sequence is TGTGCCAGCAGCTTAGCGTTGGGGGTGGATGGCTACACCTTC. The complete variable domain, with remaining parts taken from reference TRBV7-9 and TRBJ1-2, reads DTGVSQNPRHKITKRGQNVTFRCDPISEHNRLYWYRQTLGQGPEFLTYFQNEAQLEKSRLLSDRFSAERPKGSFSTLEIQRTEQGDSAMYLCASSLALGVDGYTFGSGTRLTVV.

The chain has TRBV5-1 and TRBJ2-3; a possible D gene is TRBD2 (5 bases). This CDR3 is built from 12 residues. Germline CDR1 reads SGHRS; CDR2 reads YFSETQ. Between the trimmed V and J ends, which lost 4 bases and 5 bases, there was a span of 8 bases. CDR3 amino acids: CASSNEGDTQYF. The CDR3 DNA sequence: TGCGCCAGCAGCAATGAGGGAGATACGCAGTATTTT.